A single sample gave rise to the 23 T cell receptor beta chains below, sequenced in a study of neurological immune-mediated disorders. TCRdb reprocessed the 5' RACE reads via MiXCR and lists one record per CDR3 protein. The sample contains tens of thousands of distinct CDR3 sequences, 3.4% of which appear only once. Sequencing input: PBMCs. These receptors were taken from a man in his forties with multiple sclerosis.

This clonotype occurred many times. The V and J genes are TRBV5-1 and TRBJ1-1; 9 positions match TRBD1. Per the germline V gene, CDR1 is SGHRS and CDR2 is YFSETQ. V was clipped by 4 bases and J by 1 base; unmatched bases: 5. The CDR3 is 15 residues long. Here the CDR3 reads CASSPRTGANTEAFF. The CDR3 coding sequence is TGCGCCAGCAGCCCCCGGACAGGGGCGAACACTGAAGCTTTCTTT.

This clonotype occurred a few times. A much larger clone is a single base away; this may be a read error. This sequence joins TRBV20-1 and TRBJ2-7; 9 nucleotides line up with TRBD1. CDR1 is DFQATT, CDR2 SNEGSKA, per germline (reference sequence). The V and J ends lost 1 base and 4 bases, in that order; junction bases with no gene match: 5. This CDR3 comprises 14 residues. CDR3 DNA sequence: TGCAGTGCTAGAGCGGAGACAGGGGGGTACGAGCAGTACTTC. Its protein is CSARAETGGYEQYF.

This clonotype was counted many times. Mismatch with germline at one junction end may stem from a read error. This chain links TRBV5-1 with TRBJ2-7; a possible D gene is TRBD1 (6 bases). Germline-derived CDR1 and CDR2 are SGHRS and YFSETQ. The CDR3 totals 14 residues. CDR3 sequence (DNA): TGCGCCAGCAGCTTGCGTACAAGGCAGACAGGCTCCGACTTC. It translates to CASSLRTRQTGSDF.

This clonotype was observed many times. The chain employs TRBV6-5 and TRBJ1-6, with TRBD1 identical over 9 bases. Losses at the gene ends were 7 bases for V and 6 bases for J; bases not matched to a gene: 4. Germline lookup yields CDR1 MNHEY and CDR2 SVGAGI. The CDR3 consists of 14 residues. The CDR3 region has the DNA TGTGCCAGCAACCTGGGACAGGGTAATTCACCCCTCCACTTT. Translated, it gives CASNLGQGNSPLHF.

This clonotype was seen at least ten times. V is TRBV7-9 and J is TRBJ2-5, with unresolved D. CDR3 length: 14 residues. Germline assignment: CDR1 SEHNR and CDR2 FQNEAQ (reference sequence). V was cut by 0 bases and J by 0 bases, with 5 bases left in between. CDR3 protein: CASSLALDQETQYF. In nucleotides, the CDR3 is TGTGCCAGCAGCTTAGCGCTGGACCAAGAGACCCAGTACTTC.

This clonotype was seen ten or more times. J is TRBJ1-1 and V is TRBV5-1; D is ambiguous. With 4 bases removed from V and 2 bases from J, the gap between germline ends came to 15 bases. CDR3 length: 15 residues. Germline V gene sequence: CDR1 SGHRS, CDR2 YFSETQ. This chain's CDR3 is CASSVEGLGNTEAFF. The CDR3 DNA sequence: TGCGCCAGCAGCGTGGAGGGATTGGGAAACACTGAAGCTTTCTTT.

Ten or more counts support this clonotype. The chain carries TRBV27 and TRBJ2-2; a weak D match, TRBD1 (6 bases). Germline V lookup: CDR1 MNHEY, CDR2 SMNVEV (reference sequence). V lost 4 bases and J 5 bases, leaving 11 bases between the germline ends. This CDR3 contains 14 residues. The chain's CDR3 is CASSWQGKTGELFF. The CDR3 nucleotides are TGTGCCAGCAGTTGGCAGGGGAAAACCGGGGAGCTGTTTTTT.

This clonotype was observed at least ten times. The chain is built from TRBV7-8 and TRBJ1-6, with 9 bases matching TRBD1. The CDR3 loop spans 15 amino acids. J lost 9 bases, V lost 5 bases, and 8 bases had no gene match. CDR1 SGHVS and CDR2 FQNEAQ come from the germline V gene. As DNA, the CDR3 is TGTGCCAGCAGCGCCATACAGGGGGCGAGTTCACCCCTCCACTTT. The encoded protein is CASSAIQGASSPLHF.

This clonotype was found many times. CDR3 coding DNA: TGTGCCTGGAGTCTGGGGGAGTTCTACAATGAGCAGTTCTTC. Translated: CAWSLGEFYNEQFF. V and J are TRBV30 and TRBJ2-1; either TRBD1 or TRBD2 may fit D (5 bases each). Trimming cost V 2 bases and J 3 bases, with 11 bases left between them. CDR1 GTSNPN and CDR2 SVGIG come from the germline V gene (reference sequence). There are 14 residues in the CDR3. The full variable domain, rest sourced from reference TRBV30 and TRBJ2-1, is SQTIHQWPATLVQPVGSPLSLECTVEGTSNPNLYWYRQAAGRGLQLLFYSVGIGQISSEVPQNLSASRPQDRQFILSSKKLLLSDSGFYLCAWSLGEFYNEQFFGPGTRLTVL.

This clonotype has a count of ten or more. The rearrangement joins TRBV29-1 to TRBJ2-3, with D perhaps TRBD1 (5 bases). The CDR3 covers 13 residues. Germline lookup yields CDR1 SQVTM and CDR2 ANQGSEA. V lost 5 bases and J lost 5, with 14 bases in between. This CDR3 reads CSVTQGMGDTQYF. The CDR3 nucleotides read TGCAGCGTTACCCAGGGCATGGGAGATACGCAGTATTTT.

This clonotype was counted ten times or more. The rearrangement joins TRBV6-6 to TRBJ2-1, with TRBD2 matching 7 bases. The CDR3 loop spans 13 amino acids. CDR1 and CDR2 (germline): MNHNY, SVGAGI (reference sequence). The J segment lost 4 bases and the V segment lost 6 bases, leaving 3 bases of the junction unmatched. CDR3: CASRGGVYNEQFF. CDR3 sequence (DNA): TGTGCCAGCAGGGGGGGGGTGTACAATGAGCAGTTCTTC.

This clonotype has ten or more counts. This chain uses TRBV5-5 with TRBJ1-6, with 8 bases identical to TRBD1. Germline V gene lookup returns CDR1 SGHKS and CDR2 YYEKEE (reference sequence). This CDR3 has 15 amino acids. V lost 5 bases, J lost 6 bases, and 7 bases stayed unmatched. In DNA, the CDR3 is TGTGCCAGCAGAGGCGGACAGGGTGGTAATTCACCCCTCCACTTT. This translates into CASRGGQGGNSPLHF.

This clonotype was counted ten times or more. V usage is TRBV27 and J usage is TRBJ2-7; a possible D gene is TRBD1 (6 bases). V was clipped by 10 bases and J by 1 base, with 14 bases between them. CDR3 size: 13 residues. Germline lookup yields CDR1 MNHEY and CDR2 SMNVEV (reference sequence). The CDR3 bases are TGTGCCATCGGCCCCGGGACATCCTACGAGCAGTACTTC. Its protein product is CAIGPGTSYEQYF.

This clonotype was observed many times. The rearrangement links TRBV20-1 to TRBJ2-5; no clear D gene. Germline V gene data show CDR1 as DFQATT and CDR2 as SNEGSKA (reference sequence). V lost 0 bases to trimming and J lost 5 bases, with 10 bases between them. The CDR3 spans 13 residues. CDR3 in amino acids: CSAREGVRETQYF. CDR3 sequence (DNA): TGCAGTGCTAGAGAGGGCGTTAGGGAGACCCAGTACTTC.

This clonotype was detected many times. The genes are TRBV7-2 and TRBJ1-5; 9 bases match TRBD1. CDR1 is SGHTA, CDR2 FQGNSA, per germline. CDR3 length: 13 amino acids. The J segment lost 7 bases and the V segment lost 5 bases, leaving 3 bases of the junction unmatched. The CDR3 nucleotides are TGTGCCAGCAGCGTACAGGGGGCGCAGCCCCAGCATTTT. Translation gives CASSVQGAQPQHF. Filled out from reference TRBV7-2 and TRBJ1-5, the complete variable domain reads GAGVSQSPSNKVTEKGKDVELRCDPISGHTALYWYRQSLGQGLEFLIYFQGNSAPDKSGLPSDRFSAERTGGSVSTLTIQRTQQEDSAVYLCASSVQGAQPQHFGDGTRLSIL.

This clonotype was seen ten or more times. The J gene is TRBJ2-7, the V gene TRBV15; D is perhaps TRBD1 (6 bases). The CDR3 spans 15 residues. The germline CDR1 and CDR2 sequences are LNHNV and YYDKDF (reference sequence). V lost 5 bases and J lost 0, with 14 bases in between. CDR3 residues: CATSGGQTFSYEQYF. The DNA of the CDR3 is TGTGCCACCAGCGGAGGACAGACTTTCTCCTACGAGCAGTACTTC.

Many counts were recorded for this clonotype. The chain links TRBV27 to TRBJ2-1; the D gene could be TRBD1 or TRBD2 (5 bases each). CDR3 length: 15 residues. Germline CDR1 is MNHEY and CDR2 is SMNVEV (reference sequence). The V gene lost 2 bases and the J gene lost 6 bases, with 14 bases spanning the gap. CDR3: CASSLLGAGSNEQFF. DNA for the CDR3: TGTGCCAGCAGTTTACTAGGGGCAGGGAGCAATGAGCAGTTCTTC.

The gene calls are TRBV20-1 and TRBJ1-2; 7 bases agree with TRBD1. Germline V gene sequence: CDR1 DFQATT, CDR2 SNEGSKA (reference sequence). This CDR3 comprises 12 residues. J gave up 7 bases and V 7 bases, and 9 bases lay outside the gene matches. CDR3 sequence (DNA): TGCAGTGTTTTCGAGGGGGCGTCTGGCTACACCTTC. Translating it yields CSVFEGASGYTF.

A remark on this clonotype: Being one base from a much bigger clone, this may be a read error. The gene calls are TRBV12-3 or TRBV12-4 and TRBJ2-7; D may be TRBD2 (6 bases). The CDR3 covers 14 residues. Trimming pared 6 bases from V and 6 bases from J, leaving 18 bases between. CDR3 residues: CASSHGAGSSEQYF. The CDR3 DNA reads TGTGCCAGCAGCCACGGAGCGGGTTCGTCCGAGCAGTACTTC.

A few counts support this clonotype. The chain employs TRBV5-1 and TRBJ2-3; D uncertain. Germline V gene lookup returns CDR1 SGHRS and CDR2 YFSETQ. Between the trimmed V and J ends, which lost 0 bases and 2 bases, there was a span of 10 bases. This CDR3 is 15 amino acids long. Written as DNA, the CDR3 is TGCGCCAGCAGCTTGGCAGAGTTTCTCACAGATACGCAGTATTTT. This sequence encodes CASSLAEFLTDTQYF.

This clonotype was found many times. The CDR3 DNA is TGCAGCGTTCGGAGGGCGGCTAATGAAAAACTGTTTTTT. It encodes CSVRRAANEKLFF. This chain connects TRBV29-1 to TRBJ1-4, with no clear D. V lost 5 bases to trimming and J lost 3 bases, with 10 bases between them. Germline CDR1 and CDR2: SQVTM and ANQGSEA. CDR3 length equals 13 residues.

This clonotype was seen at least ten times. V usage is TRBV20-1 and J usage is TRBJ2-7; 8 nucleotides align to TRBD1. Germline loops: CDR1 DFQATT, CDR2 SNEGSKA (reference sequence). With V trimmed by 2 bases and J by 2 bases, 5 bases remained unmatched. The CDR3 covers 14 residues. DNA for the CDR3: TGCAGTGCTAGAAGTGAGACAGGGGCCTACGAGCAGTACTTC. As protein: CSARSETGAYEQYF.

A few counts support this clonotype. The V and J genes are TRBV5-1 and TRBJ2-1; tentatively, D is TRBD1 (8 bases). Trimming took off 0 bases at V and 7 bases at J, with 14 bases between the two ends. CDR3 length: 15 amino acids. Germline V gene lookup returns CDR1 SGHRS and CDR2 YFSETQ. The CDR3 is CASSLEQGGRNEQFF. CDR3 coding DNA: TGCGCCAGCAGCTTGGAACAGGGGGGGCGGAATGAGCAGTTCTTC. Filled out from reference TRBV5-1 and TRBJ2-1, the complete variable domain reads KAGVTQTPRYLIKTRGQQVTLSCSPISGHRSVSWYQQTPGQGLQFLFEYFSETQRNKGNFPGRFSGRQFSNSRSEMNVSTLELGDSALYLCASSLEQGGRNEQFFGPGTRLTVL.